Shown below are 30 T cell receptor beta chains from a single sample sequenced in a study of naive and memory T cell subsets. Findings and limits, study-wide: Especially in CD8 cells, naive repertoires contained a few larger clonotypes, possibly CD45RA-re-expressing memory cells.

Which antigens these TCRs recognize remains unknown. Both TRBC1 and TRBC2 were covered by a beta constant-region primer of two equimolar oligonucleotides. Nested alpha and beta constant-region primers with the SP2 primer drove four PCR rounds on ligated cDNA. TCRdb passed the UMI-ligation and nested PCR reads through MiXCR, listing each CDR3 protein once. The sample includes about 140,000 distinct CDR3 sequences, 15% to 25% of them seen just once. Input material: naive CD8+ T cells from blood. These receptors all stem from a human donor in good health.

The rearrangement joins TRBV13 to TRBJ2-7; D not resolved. This CDR3 is built from 13 residues. The V end was cut by 1 base, the J end by 7 bases, with 11 bases between. In germline, CDR1 is PRHDT, CDR2 FYEKMQ (reference sequence). The CDR3 nucleotides read TGTGCCAGCAGCTTAGACGTGTTGGGGGAGCAGTACTTC. This gives the protein CASSLDVLGEQYF.

The V and J genes are TRBV28 and TRBJ2-1; no clear D. Germline V gene data show CDR1 as MDHEN and CDR2 as SYDVKM. Trimming stripped 5 bases from V and 8 bases from J, with 19 bases between. This CDR3 spans 15 amino acids. CDR3 sequence (DNA): TGTGCCAGCAGTATTATCAGCAACTCCATGGATGAGCAGTTCTTC. This encodes CASSIISNSMDEQFF.

This clonotype was seen a few times. DNA for the CDR3: TGTGCCATCGGTACCCTCAGGGGCCCGCAAGAGACCCAGTACTTC. Translation: CAIGTLRGPQETQYF. The chain recombines TRBV10-3 with TRBJ2-5, with a tentative D call TRBD1 (6 bases). The CDR3 sequence is 15 residues long. V was clipped by 8 bases and J by 2 bases, with 18 bases between them. The germline V gene has CDR1 ENHRY and CDR2 SYGVKD.

The rearrangement joins TRBV19 to TRBJ2-3; the match to TRBD2 covers 7 bases. Looked up from germline, CDR1 is LNHDA and CDR2 is SQIVND (reference sequence). The CDR3 is made up of 15 amino acids. V was clipped by 4 bases and J by 6 bases; unmatched bases: 10. The CDR3 spells CASSTGGVSVDTQYF. DNA for the CDR3: TGTGCCAGTAGTACTGGGGGGGTTTCGGTGGATACGCAGTATTTT. The variable domain in full, with the rest retrieved from reference TRBV19 and TRBJ2-3, is DGGITQSPKYLFRKEGQNVTLSCEQNLNHDAMYWYRQDPGQGLRLIYYSQIVNDFQKGDIAEGYSVSREKKESFPLTVTSAQKNPTAFYLCASSTGGVSVDTQYFGPGTRLTVL.

This clonotype was seen more than once but under ten times. The rearrangement uses TRBV25-1 and TRBJ2-4; 9 nucleotides agree with TRBD2. CDR3 length equals 15 residues. Trimming at V came to 10 bases and at J to 4 bases, leaving 11 bases not matched to a gene. Germline CDR1 MGHDK, CDR2 SYGVNS. The chain's CDR3 is CATSGGGGRKNIQYF. The CDR3 DNA sequence: TGTGCCACCTCAGGCGGGGGGGGCCGAAAAAACATTCAGTACTTC.

The rearrangement joins TRBV14 to TRBJ2-7; 9 nucleotides align to TRBD1. This CDR3 has 17 residues. The ends lost 0 bases at V and 3 bases at J; junction bases unmatched: 9. The germline CDR1 and CDR2 sequences are SGHDN and FVKESK. Here the CDR3 reads CASSQDRWDRVGYEQYF. As DNA, the CDR3 is TGTGCCAGCAGCCAAGATCGTTGGGACAGGGTGGGCTACGAGCAGTACTTC.

This chain links TRBV6-5 with TRBJ2-1, with no clear D. The CDR3 has 11 residues. CDR1 and CDR2 (germline): MNHEY, SVGAGI. Deletions cut 7 bases from V and 9 bases from J, with 10 bases between. The CDR3 coding sequence is TGTGCCAGCATGGAGCTGGGTGAGCAGTTCTTC. This gives the protein CASMELGEQFF.

This clonotype came up many times. The chain uses TRBV27 and TRBJ2-1; 13 bases agree with TRBD2. The CDR3 loop spans 15 amino acids. J gave up 8 bases and V 6 bases, and 7 bases lay outside the gene matches. Per the germline V gene, CDR1 is MNHEY and CDR2 is SMNVEV (reference sequence). Written as DNA, the CDR3 is TGTGCCAGCAGAAAGGGACTAGCGGGACTCTATGAGCAGTTCTTC. It codes for CASRKGLAGLYEQFF.

This clonotype appeared a few times. This sequence joins TRBV27 and TRBJ1-1; tentative D call: TRBD1 (6 bases). V dropped 0 bases and J dropped 0 bases, with 17 bases sitting between them. The CDR3 is made up of 18 amino acids. CDR1 is MNHEY, CDR2 SMNVEV, per germline (reference sequence). Written as DNA, the CDR3 is TGTGCCAGCAGTTTATCGGGGCAGGGGCTTAGGATGAACACTGAAGCTTTCTTT. This translates into CASSLSGQGLRMNTEAFF.

In this sample, this clonotype turned up a few times. This chain uses TRBV20-1 with TRBJ2-7; 8 nucleotides match TRBD1. V was clipped by 2 bases and J by 3 bases; unmatched bases: 6. Germline lookup yields CDR1 DFQATT and CDR2 SNEGSKA (reference sequence). This CDR3 has 14 amino acids. The CDR3 is CSARPTDRDYEQYF. CDR3 bases: TGCAGTGCTAGACCTACGGACAGGGACTACGAGCAGTACTTC.

A few counts support this clonotype. CDR3 in amino acids: CASSQEIHLTEAIGELFF. CDR3 nucleotides: TGTGCCAGCAGCCAAGAAATCCACCTAACCGAGGCGATCGGGGAGCTGTTTTTT. The chain has TRBV3-1 and TRBJ2-2; no clear D gene. The CDR3 spans 18 residues. Trimming took off 0 bases at V and 7 bases at J, with 21 bases between the two ends. The germline V gene has CDR1 LGHDT and CDR2 YNNKEL (reference sequence).

This clonotype was found a few times. The chain carries TRBV10-3 and TRBJ2-3; D is uncertain. This CDR3 region has 12 residues. Germline-derived CDR1 and CDR2 are ENHRY and SYGVKD. V was trimmed by 0 bases and J by 5 bases, leaving 3 bases between them. CDR3 sequence (DNA): TGTGCCATCAGTGAGTCGGGAGATACGCAGTATTTT. This codes for CAISESGDTQYF.

The rearrangement uses TRBV7-9 and TRBJ1-5, with a possible D match to TRBD1 (6 bases). Germline CDR1 and CDR2: SEHNR and FQNEAQ (reference sequence). CDR3 length: 15 amino acids. V gave up 4 bases and J gave up 4 bases, with 14 bases separating them. The DNA of the CDR3 is TGTGCCAGCAGCTCGGACAGCGAGAAAAATCAGCCCCAGCATTTT. Protein sequence: CASSSDSEKNQPQHF.

V gene TRBV28 combines with J gene TRBJ2-5, with a weak D call TRBD1 (5 bases). Germline V gives CDR1 MDHEN, CDR2 SYDVKM. Trimming took 6 bases from V and 3 from J, leaving 11 bases between them. The CDR3 length is 13 residues. In nucleotides, the CDR3 is TGTGCCAGCAGGGTCAGGGTGGAAGAGACCCAGTACTTC. This sequence encodes CASRVRVEETQYF.

V gene TRBV20-1 combines with J gene TRBJ2-1; 7 bases align to TRBD1. Trimming took 4 bases from V and 6 from J; bases not matched to a gene: 9. The CDR3 runs to 14 residues. Per the germline V gene, CDR1 is DFQATT and CDR2 is SNEGSKA (reference sequence). The CDR3 nucleotides are TGCAGTGCTAACGACAGGGACCCCGGCAATGAGCAGTTCTTC. As protein: CSANDRDPGNEQFF.

This clonotype came up a few times. The rearrangement uses TRBV6-1 and TRBJ1-2; 12 positions agree with TRBD1. V shed 6 bases and J 9 bases; nucleotides not matched to a gene: 8. In germline, CDR1 is MNHNS, CDR2 SASEGT. The CDR3 runs to 14 residues. CDR3 nucleotide sequence: TGTGCCAGCAGCACGGGGACAGGGGGCGTGAGCTACACCTTC. It is translated as CASSTGTGGVSYTF.

J is TRBJ2-7 and V is TRBV27; D may match TRBD1 or TRBD2 (6 bases each). Trimming stripped 5 bases from V and 4 bases from J, with 15 bases between. From germline, CDR1 is MNHEY and CDR2 SMNVEV (reference sequence). CDR3 length: 14 amino acids. The CDR3 protein is CASSLGGRGYEQYF. In nucleotides, the CDR3 is TGTGCCAGCAGTCTTGGGGGGCGAGGGTACGAGCAGTACTTC.

A few counts support this clonotype. The chain joins TRBV12-3 or TRBV12-4 to TRBJ2-7; 11 bases match TRBD2. The CDR3 sequence is 15 residues long. Germline trimming cut 3 bases from V and 3 bases from J; bases unmatched to any gene: 4. The CDR3: CASSLGLAEHYEQYF. For the CDR3, the DNA is TGTGCCAGCAGTTTGGGACTAGCGGAACACTACGAGCAGTACTTC.

The sample holds a few counts of this clonotype. The chain combines TRBV4-1 with TRBJ1-5; D remains unclear. This CDR3 is 15 amino acids long. Per the germline V gene, CDR1 is MGHRA and CDR2 is YSYEKL. Trimming took 3 bases from V and 3 from J, leaving 12 bases between them. The CDR3 region has the DNA TGCGCCAGCAGCCATGTATTGACCGACAATCAGCCCCAGCATTTT. Translation gives CASSHVLTDNQPQHF.

The rearrangement links TRBV11-2 to TRBJ2-3; no clear D gene. The CDR3 has 14 residues. V was pared by 3 bases and J by 8 bases, with 15 bases between. Per the germline V gene, CDR1 is SGHAT and CDR2 is FQNNGV. The CDR3 sequence is CASSFPLSLGTQYF. The CDR3 DNA reads TGTGCCAGCAGCTTTCCCTTATCTTTAGGTACGCAGTATTTT.

The V call is TRBV19, the J call TRBJ2-1; possible D gene TRBD2, 6 bases. The CDR3 is 15 residues long. Trimming pared 7 bases from V and 1 base from J, leaving 14 bases between. The V gene's germline CDR1 is LNHDA and CDR2 SQIVND (reference sequence). The CDR3 region is CASKKWRDSYNEQFF. As DNA, the CDR3 is TGTGCCAGTAAAAAATGGCGGGATTCCTACAATGAGCAGTTCTTC. The full variable domain, in which reference TRBV19 and TRBJ2-1 provide the parts outside the CDR3, is DGGITQSPKYLFRKEGQNVTLSCEQNLNHDAMYWYRQDPGQGLRLIYYSQIVNDFQKGDIAEGYSVSREKKESFPLTVTSAQKNPTAFYLCASKKWRDSYNEQFFGPGTRLTVL.

V is TRBV27 and J is TRBJ1-2, with D possibly TRBD1 on 5 matching bases. CDR3 length: 14 residues. The germline V gene has CDR1 MNHEY and CDR2 SMNVEV (reference sequence). V lost 5 bases and J 4 bases, leaving 14 bases between the germline ends. CDR3 residues: CASSPGYGGYGYTF. The CDR3 DNA reads TGTGCCAGCAGTCCGGGGTATGGGGGCTATGGCTACACCTTC.

The sample holds a few counts of this clonotype. The genes are TRBV10-3 and TRBJ2-1; D uncertain. This CDR3 has 13 residues. The V end lost 9 bases, the J end lost 0 bases, and 9 bases lay between the germline ends. Germline V gene lookup returns CDR1 ENHRY and CDR2 SYGVKD. The CDR3 DNA sequence: TGTGCCATAGGTGGAAGCTCCTACAATGAGCAGTTCTTC. Translating gives CAIGGSSYNEQFF.

The genes are TRBV28 and TRBJ2-5; 8 bases fit TRBD1. CDR1 MDHEN and CDR2 SYDVKM come from the germline V gene. The CDR3 is 15 amino acids. Unmatched junction bases numbered 11, after V lost 6 bases and J lost 5 bases. The CDR3 nucleotides read TGTGCCAGCAGCCTAACCAGGGGGCGCGGGGAGACCCAGTACTTC. Amino acid sequence: CASSLTRGRGETQYF.

This clonotype has a handful of counts. The chain combines TRBV27 with TRBJ2-1; 7 bases agree with TRBD2. Germline CDR1 is MNHEY and CDR2 is SMNVEV (reference sequence). This CDR3 comprises 15 residues. Germline trimming cut 4 bases from V and 2 bases from J; bases unmatched to any gene: 5. The CDR3 here is CASSSQRDPYNEQFF. CDR3 in DNA: TGTGCCAGCAGTTCGCAGCGGGATCCCTACAATGAGCAGTTCTTC.

The sample holds a few counts of this clonotype. J is TRBJ2-1 and V is TRBV21-1; the table's TRBD2 call for D was not verified on the DNA. TRBV21-1 is listed as a pseudogene. This CDR3 contains 18 residues. CDR3 region: CASSKAHPLAGGDNEQFF. The CDR3 coding sequence is TGTGCCAGCAGCAAAGCCCACCCGCTAGCGGGAGGGGACAATGAGCAGTTCTTC.

A few counts support this clonotype. The rearrangement links TRBV28 to TRBJ2-1; 8 bases map to TRBD2. The CDR3 length is 15 residues. Losses at the gene ends were 6 bases for V and 7 bases for J; bases not matched to a gene: 11. Germline CDR1 and CDR2: MDHEN and SYDVKM. The CDR3 loop reads CASSPVSGSGNEQFF. In DNA form, the CDR3 reads TGTGCCAGCAGCCCCGTCAGCGGGAGTGGAAATGAGCAGTTCTTC.

This clonotype was recorded a few times. The chain joins TRBV12-3 or TRBV12-4 to TRBJ1-2; 8 nucleotides line up with TRBD1. The CDR3 sequence is 13 residues long. Losses at the gene ends were 3 bases for V and 6 bases for J; bases not matched to a gene: 3. CDR3 sequence reads: CASSFSTGDGYTF. The CDR3 coding sequence is TGTGCCAGCAGTTTTTCGACAGGGGATGGCTACACCTTC.

The chain has TRBV27 and TRBJ2-1, with 10 bases lining up with TRBD1. Germline lookup yields CDR1 MNHEY and CDR2 SMNVEV (reference sequence). J lost 6 bases, V lost 0 bases, and 5 bases had no gene match. The CDR3 is 16 residues long. The CDR3 bases are TGTGCCAGCAGTTTATCGGGGACAGGGGTCTTCAATGAGCAGTTCTTC. The encoded protein is CASSLSGTGVFNEQFF.

The V and J genes are TRBV6-5 and TRBJ1-3; D unresolved. Per germline, CDR1 MNHEY and CDR2 SVGAGI. The CDR3 is 17 residues long. With 4 bases removed from V and 0 bases from J, the gap between germline ends came to 16 bases. The DNA of the CDR3 is TGTGCCAGCAGTTCCACCGGGGTTACCTACTCTGGAAACACCATATATTTT. Protein sequence: CASSSTGVTYSGNTIYF.